This is a list of T cell receptor beta chains from one sample in a study of PD-1 blockade in classical Hodgkin lymphoma. The assay was immunoSEQ multiplex PCR, and TCRdb's table has in-frame clones only and misses some. Seen here are some 7,000 clones, roughly 85% observed once, and the top ten hold around 2.6%. Sequencing was performed on CD4+ T cells from blood, taken at baseline. These receptors came from a human donor with classical Hodgkin lymphoma. Each CDR3 is given with its conserved first and last residue. The order of the fields is clone size, V gene, D gene, J gene, CDR3 DNA, CDR3 protein. A D gene is named only where the DNA matches it firmly. Clone size is given for some rows only: seen once, a few or many times, or a class if the clone is expanded.

clone_size: once
v_call: TRBV5-5
d_call: -
j_call: TRBJ2-5
cdr3_nt: TGTGCCAGCAGCTTGCGGTCGGCCCAAGAGACCCAGTACTTC
cdr3_aa: CASSLRSAQETQYF

clone_size: few
v_call: TRBV2
d_call: -
j_call: TRBJ2-1
cdr3_nt: TGTGCCAGCAGGCCGACCCCGCTAGAGAGTCTGATCAATGAGCAGTTCTTC
cdr3_aa: CASRPTPLESLINEQFF

clone_size: -
v_call: TRBV27
d_call: -
j_call: TRBJ2-1
cdr3_nt: TGTGCCAGCAGAACCCCTGATCGCATCGAGCAGTTCTTC
cdr3_aa: CASRTPDRIEQFF

clone_size: once
v_call: TRBV18
d_call: -
j_call: TRBJ2-3
cdr3_nt: TGTGCCAGCTCACGTCCAGATACGCAGTATTTT
cdr3_aa: CASSRPDTQYF

clone_size: -
v_call: TRBV5-1
d_call: TRBD1
j_call: TRBJ1-1
cdr3_nt: TGCGCCAGCAGCTCACAGGGGGCGAGCGACACTGAAGCTTTCTTT
cdr3_aa: CASSSQGASDTEAFF

clone_size: -
v_call: TRBV7-8
d_call: TRBD2
j_call: TRBJ2-7
cdr3_nt: TGTGCCAGCAGCATCTTACTAGCGGGAGCTTCCGAGCAGTACTTC
cdr3_aa: CASSILLAGASEQYF

clone_size: -
v_call: TRBV5-8
d_call: TRBD1
j_call: TRBJ2-1
cdr3_nt: TGTGCCAGCAGCCCCGGGACAGTGTACAATGAGCAGTTCTTC
cdr3_aa: CASSPGTVYNEQFF

clone_size: -
v_call: TRBV6-5
d_call: -
j_call: TRBJ2-6
cdr3_nt: TGTGCCAGCAGCCCGAGGACTTCTGGGGCCAACGTCCTGACTTTC
cdr3_aa: CASSPRTSGANVLTF

clone_size: -
v_call: TRBV4-1
d_call: -
j_call: TRBJ1-5
cdr3_nt: TGCGCCAGCAGCCACGGGCAGAAAAATCAGCCCCAGCATTTT
cdr3_aa: CASSHGQKNQPQHF

clone_size: few
v_call: TRBV7-9
d_call: -
j_call: TRBJ2-1
cdr3_nt: TGTGCCAGCAGCTCAACTGAGGGGCTAGCGAGATACAATGAGCAGTTCTTC
cdr3_aa: CASSSTEGLARYNEQFF

clone_size: -
v_call: TRBV20-1
d_call: -
j_call: TRBJ2-5
cdr3_nt: TGCAGTGCTAGCCAAGAGGAGACCCAGTACTTC
cdr3_aa: CSASQEETQYF

clone_size: -
v_call: TRBV6-1
d_call: TRBD1
j_call: TRBJ1-3
cdr3_nt: TGTGCCAGCGATCGACAGGGCACCTCTGGAAACACCATATATTTT
cdr3_aa: CASDRQGTSGNTIYF

clone_size: -
v_call: TRBV5-1
d_call: -
j_call: TRBJ2-1
cdr3_nt: TGCGCCAGCAGCCAGGATGCCCAATACAATGAGCAGTTCTTC
cdr3_aa: CASSQDAQYNEQFF

clone_size: -
v_call: TRBV5-4
d_call: TRBD2
j_call: TRBJ2-1
cdr3_nt: TGTGCCAGCAGCTTGCCCCTAGCGGGAGGTTTTCCCAATGAGCAGTTCTTC
cdr3_aa: CASSLPLAGGFPNEQFF

clone_size: -
v_call: TRBV10-3
d_call: -
j_call: TRBJ2-3
cdr3_nt: TGTGCCATCAGCCCTACTACAGATACGCAGTATTTT
cdr3_aa: CAISPTTDTQYF

clone_size: once
v_call: TRBV10-3
d_call: -
j_call: TRBJ2-3
cdr3_nt: TGTGCCATCAGCCGGGACTTCGAGACAGATACGCAGTATTTT
cdr3_aa: CAISRDFETDTQYF

clone_size: -
v_call: TRBV15
d_call: TRBD1
j_call: TRBJ1-6
cdr3_nt: TGTGCCACCAGCGACAGGGGCCATAATTCACCCCTCCACTTT
cdr3_aa: CATSDRGHNSPLHF

clone_size: -
v_call: TRBV19
d_call: -
j_call: TRBJ2-1
cdr3_nt: TGTGCCAGTAGTATATTGACTTCGGGAGACGGTTACAATGAGCAGTTCTTC
cdr3_aa: CASSILTSGDGYNEQFF

clone_size: -
v_call: TRBV4-1
d_call: -
j_call: TRBJ1-4
cdr3_nt: TGCGCCAGCAGCTGGCGGCTCGGCGCAACTAATGAAAAACTGTTTTTT
cdr3_aa: CASSWRLGATNEKLFF

clone_size: -
v_call: TRBV29-1
d_call: -
j_call: TRBJ2-3
cdr3_nt: TGCAGCGTTGAGGGGGCGGGACCAGATACGCAGTATTTT
cdr3_aa: CSVEGAGPDTQYF

clone_size: -
v_call: TRBV19
d_call: TRBD2
j_call: TRBJ2-7
cdr3_nt: TGTGCCAGTAATCCGGGACTAGCCTACGAGCAGTACTTC
cdr3_aa: CASNPGLAYEQYF

clone_size: -
v_call: TRBV6-5
d_call: -
j_call: TRBJ2-7
cdr3_nt: TGTGCCAGCAGTTACTCGGGGGACGGGAACTACGAGCAGTACTTC
cdr3_aa: CASSYSGDGNYEQYF

clone_size: few
v_call: TRBV28
d_call: -
j_call: TRBJ2-7
cdr3_nt: TGTGCCAGCAGTACCAGGGACCACTCCTACGAGCAGTACTTC
cdr3_aa: CASSTRDHSYEQYF

clone_size: once
v_call: TRBV10-3
d_call: -
j_call: TRBJ2-7
cdr3_nt: TGTGCCATCAGTTCCGGGACCCCCATGTACGAGCAGTACTTC
cdr3_aa: CAISSGTPMYEQYF

clone_size: -
v_call: TRBV28
d_call: TRBD1
j_call: TRBJ2-7
cdr3_nt: TGTGCCAGCAGTCCCCCGGGACAGATCTACGAGCAGTACTTC
cdr3_aa: CASSPPGQIYEQYF

clone_size: -
v_call: TRBV19
d_call: TRBD2
j_call: TRBJ2-1
cdr3_nt: TGTGCCAGTAGGTTAAGAGCTTTAGCGGGATTTGAGCAGTTCTTC
cdr3_aa: CASRLRALAGFEQFF

clone_size: -
v_call: TRBV2
d_call: TRBD1
j_call: TRBJ1-2
cdr3_nt: TGTGCCAGCAGACCGGGACAGGGGGCTTATGGCTACACCTTC
cdr3_aa: CASRPGQGAYGYTF

clone_size: -
v_call: TRBV2
d_call: TRBD2
j_call: TRBJ2-3
cdr3_nt: TGTGCCAGCAGGGGGAGGGCCTTGGGCACAGATACGCAGTATTTT
cdr3_aa: CASRGRALGTDTQYF

clone_size: once
v_call: TRBV11-2
d_call: -
j_call: TRBJ2-7
cdr3_nt: TGTGCCAGCAGCTTTCCCTGGGGCTACGAGCAGTACTTC
cdr3_aa: CASSFPWGYEQYF

clone_size: -
v_call: TRBV19
d_call: -
j_call: TRBJ1-1
cdr3_nt: TGTGCCAGTAGTATAGGGGGAAAACAGAACACTGAAGCTTTCTTT
cdr3_aa: CASSIGGKQNTEAFF

clone_size: -
v_call: TRBV19
d_call: -
j_call: TRBJ1-5
cdr3_nt: TGTGCCAGTAGTTCGGGGGTCTCCCGGGATCAGCCCCAGCATTTT
cdr3_aa: CASSSGVSRDQPQHF

clone_size: few
v_call: TRBV18
d_call: -
j_call: TRBJ1-1
cdr3_nt: TGTGCCAGCTCACCGCAGGGAGGCACTGAAGCTTTCTTT
cdr3_aa: CASSPQGGTEAFF